This TCR beta chain appears in the sequencing data of a study of memory CD4+ T cells and cytomegalovirus serostatus. Study as a whole: Healthy Belgian adult donors included roughly nine CMV-positive and approximately 25 CMV-negative people. Study outcomes and limitations: 67 of 164 known CMV-associated TCRbeta sequences appeared in CD4+ memory.

Germline lookup yields CDR1 SGHVS and CDR2 FNYEAQ. The CDR3 sequence is 11 residues long. The germline V and J ends were trimmed by 6 bases and 7 bases, with 9 bases remaining between them. The protocol was immunoSEQ multiplex PCR, while the TCRdb copy is restricted to in-frame clones and leaves out a portion. Among 50,000 to 65,000 clones listed, about 73% were seen once. Single viable CD3+CD4+CD8-CD45RO+ cells were sorted as the memory CD4+ T cells. This clone was found a few times. Its target is unknown. This chain links TRBV7-6 with TRBJ2-5, with D perhaps TRBD2 (5 bases). This sequence originates from an adult in good health and CMV-seronegative. What was sequenced was memory CD4+ T cells from blood. CDR3 region: CASREDGTQYF. In DNA, the CDR3 is TGTGCCAGCAGGGAGGACGGGACCCAGTACTTC.